Below are 18 T cell receptor beta chains sequenced from a single sample in a study of blood T cell repertoires in COVID-19. Generated by immunoSEQ multiplex PCR, the TCRdb table keeps only in-frame clones and is missing some. The sample yields around 190,000 clones, 80% to 90% seen once. Sequencing input: peripheral blood. The receptors originated from a man between 70 and 80 years old with active or convalescent COVID-19.

This clone came up once. The chain employs TRBV5-1 and TRBJ2-2, with a possible D match to TRBD1 (5 bases). The CDR3 has 15 residues. With 7 bases removed from V and 5 bases from J, the gap between germline ends came to 18 bases. CDR1 and CDR2 (germline): SGHRS, YFSETQ. The CDR3 sequence: CASGLDTSETGELFF. CDR3 coding DNA: TGCGCCAGCGGGTTGGACACGTCAGAAACCGGGGAGCTGTTTTTT. Looking up the rest from reference TRBV5-1 and TRBJ2-2 gives the full variable domain: KAGVTQTPRYLIKTRGQQVTLSCSPISGHRSVSWYQQTPGQGLQFLFEYFSETQRNKGNFPGRFSGRQFSNSRSEMNVSTLELGDSALYLCASGLDTSETGELFFGEGSRLTVL.

V and J are TRBV7-9 and TRBJ1-2; a weak D match, TRBD1 (6 bases). With 7 bases removed from V and 2 bases from J, the gap between germline ends came to 11 bases. Germline loops: CDR1 SEHNR, CDR2 FQNEAQ (reference sequence). The CDR3 extends over 13 amino acids. The CDR3, as DNA: TGTGCCAGCAATAAGGGGGGGAACTATGGCTACACCTTC. Residues: CASNKGGNYGYTF.

The chain links TRBV19 to TRBJ1-5, with D maybe TRBD1 (5 bases). The V gene's germline CDR1 is LNHDA and CDR2 SQIVND (reference sequence). V dropped 1 base and J dropped 5 bases, with 9 bases sitting between them. CDR3 length: 14 residues. In DNA form, the CDR3 reads TGTGCCAGTAGTATAGTTGACAGCTATCAGCCCCAGCATTTT. It codes for CASSIVDSYQPQHF.

A few counts support this clone. This rearrangement joins TRBV28 to TRBJ1-5, with D perhaps matching TRBD1 (5 bases). Trimming removed 5 bases at V and 11 bases at J, with 22 bases between. Germline V gene sequence: CDR1 MDHEN, CDR2 SYDVKM. The CDR3 length is 15 residues. In DNA form, the CDR3 reads TGTGCCAGCAGTCCCTCGGGGGACCTTGGGGTGGCCCAGCATTTT. Translation: CASSPSGDLGVAQHF.

The rearrangement links TRBV5-1 to TRBJ1-2, with D perhaps matching TRBD1 (6 bases). This CDR3 is built from 14 residues. Trimming stripped 0 bases from V and 8 bases from J, with 14 bases between. Germline V lookup: CDR1 SGHRS, CDR2 YFSETQ. CDR3 nucleotide sequence: TGCGCCAGCAGCTTGGCCCCAGGGGCCGCCGGCTACACCTTC. Its translation: CASSLAPGAAGYTF.

This clone was observed a single time. V gene TRBV28 combines with J gene TRBJ1-2, with D unclear. V dropped 7 bases and J dropped 5 bases, with 14 bases sitting between them. The germline V gene encodes CDR1 MDHEN and CDR2 SYDVKM. This CDR3 comprises 13 residues. The CDR3 DNA reads TGTGCCAGCATTCCGGGAGGCAGATATGGCTACACCTTC. Translation gives CASIPGGRYGYTF.

Only one count was recorded for this clone. V and J are TRBV20-1 and TRBJ2-7; no reliable D call. V lost 6 bases, J lost 2 bases, and 8 bases lay in between. Germline V CDR1 and CDR2: DFQATT, SNEGSKA (reference sequence). This CDR3 spans 11 amino acids. CDR3 DNA: TGCAGTGCCTTCCTTACCTACGAGCAGTACTTC. It translates to CSAFLTYEQYF.

The chain is built from TRBV4-3 and TRBJ2-7, with 7 bases identical to TRBD1. V was clipped by 0 bases and J by 6 bases; unmatched bases: 2. Germline V gene lookup returns CDR1 LGHNA and CDR2 YSLEER. The CDR3 is made up of 13 amino acids. The CDR3 DNA sequence: TGCGCCAGCAGCCAAGATCGGACAGGCGAGCAGTACTTC. Translating gives CASSQDRTGEQYF.

This clone is a singleton in its sample. The rearrangement joins TRBV27 to TRBJ1-1; D is undetermined. Trimming took off 3 bases at V and 0 bases at J, with 8 bases between the two ends. Germline V CDR1 and CDR2: MNHEY, SMNVEV (reference sequence). The CDR3 sequence is 14 residues long. The chain's CDR3 is CASSLVNMNTEAFF. CDR3 bases: TGTGCCAGCAGTTTGGTCAACATGAACACTGAAGCTTTCTTT.

The chain uses TRBV18 and TRBJ1-5; TRBD1 agrees at 8 bases. Germline CDR1 and CDR2: KGHSH and LQKENI. The CDR3 consists of 15 residues. The trim removed 3 bases at V and 6 bases at J, leaving 7 bases unmatched. The CDR3 spells CASSPPGQGSQPQHF. The CDR3 DNA follows: TGTGCCAGCTCACCCCCTGGACAGGGTAGTCAGCCCCAGCATTTT.

This clone has only one observation. The genes are TRBV7-2 and TRBJ1-2, with 10 bases aligning to TRBD1. V dropped 3 bases and J dropped 5; count of bases not matched to a gene: 9. The CDR3 runs 16 residues. Per the germline V gene, CDR1 is SGHTA and CDR2 is FQGNSA. The CDR3 DNA follows: TGTGCCAGCAGCTTGGTCCGGGACAGGGGAGGGTATGGCTACACCTTC. It codes for CASSLVRDRGGYGYTF.

The V and J genes are TRBV5-4 and TRBJ1-4; TRBD1 agrees at 9 bases. This CDR3 is built from 15 residues. The V gene end was trimmed by 3 bases and the J gene end by 8 bases; junction bases not matched to a gene: 8. CDR1 and CDR2 from the germline V gene are SGHNT and YYREEE (reference sequence). The DNA for the CDR3 is TGTGCCAGCAGCTCGCAGACAGGGGGTCGCGAAAAACTGTTTTTT. Protein: CASSSQTGGREKLFF.

The sample holds many counts of this clone. This chain connects TRBV27 to TRBJ1-2; 8 bases align to TRBD1. V dropped 3 bases and J dropped 5; count of bases not matched to a gene: 8. CDR1 is MNHEY, CDR2 SMNVEV, per germline (reference sequence). This CDR3 region has 15 residues. CDR3 DNA: TGTGCCAGCAGTTTCGACCCCAGGACAGGGTATGGCTACACCTTC. It specifies CASSFDPRTGYGYTF.

In its sample, this clone was seen many times. This sequence joins TRBV6-5 and TRBJ2-1, with TRBD2 matching over 9 bases. The CDR3 has 15 residues. V dropped 7 bases and J dropped 12; count of bases not matched to a gene: 16. CDR1 is MNHEY and CDR2 is SVGAGI in the germline V gene. The DNA of the CDR3 is TGTGCCAGCAACTCCCAGGGCGGGAGGGCCCGGGTGCAGTTCTTC. Translating gives CASNSQGGRARVQFF.

Worth noting for this clone: At one boundary the junction diverges from the germline segment, which might be a read error. The chain recombines TRBV20-1 with TRBJ2-1; D not resolved. The CDR3 has 11 amino acids. CDR1 DFQATT and CDR2 SNEGSKA come from the germline V gene (reference sequence). The CDR3 protein is CSAFFYDEQFF. CDR3 coding DNA: TGCAGTGCTTTTTTCTACGATGAGCAGTTCTTC.

The CDR3 DNA reads TGTGCCAGCAGTGAATTGGGCAAGCTGAATGAAAAACTGTTTTTT. It specifies CASSELGKLNEKLFF. This rearrangement joins TRBV25-1 to TRBJ1-4; D is uncertain. V was shortened by 1 base and J by 5 bases, with 11 bases between the two germline ends. The CDR3 runs to 15 residues. Germline lookup yields CDR1 MGHDK and CDR2 SYGVNS.

The rearrangement joins TRBV6-2 or TRBV6-3 to TRBJ2-2; D may be TRBD1 (6 bases). This CDR3 has 14 residues. V lost 4 bases and J lost 5, with 11 bases in between. The germline V gene encodes CDR1 MNHEY and CDR2 SVGEGT. As DNA, the CDR3 is TGTGCCAGCAGTTCAGGGGTCTTTACCGGGGAGCTGTTTTTT. Translation gives CASSSGVFTGELFF.

This CDR3 is CAISESVVSSGNTIYF. In nucleotides, the CDR3 is TGTGCCATCAGTGAGTCGGTGGTGAGCTCTGGAAACACCATATATTTT. The chain has TRBV10-3 and TRBJ1-3; D ambiguous. V dropped 0 bases and J dropped 0 bases, with 9 bases sitting between them. The germline V gene encodes CDR1 ENHRY and CDR2 SYGVKD. The CDR3 sequence is 16 residues long.